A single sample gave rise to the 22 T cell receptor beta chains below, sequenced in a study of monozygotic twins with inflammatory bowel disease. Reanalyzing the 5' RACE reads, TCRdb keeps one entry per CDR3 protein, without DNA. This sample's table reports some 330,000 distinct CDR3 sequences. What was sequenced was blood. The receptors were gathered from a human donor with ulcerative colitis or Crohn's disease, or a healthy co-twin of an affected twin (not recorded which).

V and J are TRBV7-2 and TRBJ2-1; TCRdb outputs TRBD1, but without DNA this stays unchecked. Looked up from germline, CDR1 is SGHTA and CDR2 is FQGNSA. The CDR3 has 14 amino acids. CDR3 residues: CASSFRDTLHEQFF.

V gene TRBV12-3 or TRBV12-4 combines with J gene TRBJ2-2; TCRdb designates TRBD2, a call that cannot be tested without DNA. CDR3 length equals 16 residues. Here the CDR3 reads CASSLRGLGGTGELFF.

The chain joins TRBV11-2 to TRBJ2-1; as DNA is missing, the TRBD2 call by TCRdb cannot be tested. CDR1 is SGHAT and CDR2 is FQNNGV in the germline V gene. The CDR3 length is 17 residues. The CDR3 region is CASSLDTSGRATNEQFF.

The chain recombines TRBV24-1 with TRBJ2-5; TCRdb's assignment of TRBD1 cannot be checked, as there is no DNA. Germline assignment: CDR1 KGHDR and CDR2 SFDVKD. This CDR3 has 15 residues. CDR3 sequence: CATSDQGTGSETQYF.

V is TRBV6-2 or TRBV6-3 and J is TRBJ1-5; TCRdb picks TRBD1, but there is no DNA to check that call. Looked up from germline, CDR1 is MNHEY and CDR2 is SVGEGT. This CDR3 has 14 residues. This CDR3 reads CASKTTGLNQPQHF.

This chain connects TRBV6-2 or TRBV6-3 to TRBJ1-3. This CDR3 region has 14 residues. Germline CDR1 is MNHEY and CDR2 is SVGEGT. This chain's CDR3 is CASRRPTSGNTIYF.

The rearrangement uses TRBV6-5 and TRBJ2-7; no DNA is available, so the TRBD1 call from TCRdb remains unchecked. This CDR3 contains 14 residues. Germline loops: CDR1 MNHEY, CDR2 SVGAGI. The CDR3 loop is CASSYRGQQYEQYF.

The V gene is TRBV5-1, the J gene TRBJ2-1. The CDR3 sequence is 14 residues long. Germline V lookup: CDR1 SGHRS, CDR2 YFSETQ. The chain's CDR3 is CASSLGRINNEQFF. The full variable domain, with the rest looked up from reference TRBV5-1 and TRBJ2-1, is KAGVTQTPRYLIKTRGQQVTLSCSPISGHRSVSWYQQTPGQGLQFLFEYFSETQRNKGNFPGRFSGRQFSNSRSEMNVSTLELGDSALYLCASSLGRINNEQFFGPGTRLTVL.

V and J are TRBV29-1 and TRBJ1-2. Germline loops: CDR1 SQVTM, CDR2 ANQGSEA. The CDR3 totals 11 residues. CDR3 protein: CSVVAGNGYTF.

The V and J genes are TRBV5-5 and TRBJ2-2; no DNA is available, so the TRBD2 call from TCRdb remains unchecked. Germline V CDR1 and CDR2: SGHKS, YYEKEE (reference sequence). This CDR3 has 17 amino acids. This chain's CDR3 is CASSLRISGTNTGELFF.

This CDR3 reads CATSDYGESYNEQFF. This chain uses TRBV24-1 with TRBJ2-1. The CDR3 spans 15 residues. The germline V gene encodes CDR1 KGHDR and CDR2 SFDVKD.

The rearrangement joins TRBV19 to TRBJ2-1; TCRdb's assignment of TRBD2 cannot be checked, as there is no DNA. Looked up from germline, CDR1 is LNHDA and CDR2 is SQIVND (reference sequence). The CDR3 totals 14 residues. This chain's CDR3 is CASSPSGTYNEQFF.

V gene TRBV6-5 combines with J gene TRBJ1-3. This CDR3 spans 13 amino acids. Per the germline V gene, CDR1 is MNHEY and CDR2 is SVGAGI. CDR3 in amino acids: CASYRSSGNTIYF.

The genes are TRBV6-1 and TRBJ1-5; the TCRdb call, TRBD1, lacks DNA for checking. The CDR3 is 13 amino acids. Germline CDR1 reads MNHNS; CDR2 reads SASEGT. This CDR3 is CASGKQGGQPQHF.

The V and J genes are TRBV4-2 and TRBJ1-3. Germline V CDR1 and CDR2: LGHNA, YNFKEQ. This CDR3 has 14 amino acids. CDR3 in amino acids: CASSQDDPGNTIYF.

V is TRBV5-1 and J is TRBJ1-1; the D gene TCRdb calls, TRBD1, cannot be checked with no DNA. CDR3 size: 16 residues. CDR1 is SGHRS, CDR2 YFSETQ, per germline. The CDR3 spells CASSLAEGVPGSEAFF. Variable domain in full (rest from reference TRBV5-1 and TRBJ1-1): KAGVTQTPRYLIKTRGQQVTLSCSPISGHRSVSWYQQTPGQGLQFLFEYFSETQRNKGNFPGRFSGRQFSNSRSEMNVSTLELGDSALYLCASSLAEGVPGSEAFFGQGTRLTVV.

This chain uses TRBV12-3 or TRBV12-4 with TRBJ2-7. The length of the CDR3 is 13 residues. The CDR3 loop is CASSFRDYYEQYF.

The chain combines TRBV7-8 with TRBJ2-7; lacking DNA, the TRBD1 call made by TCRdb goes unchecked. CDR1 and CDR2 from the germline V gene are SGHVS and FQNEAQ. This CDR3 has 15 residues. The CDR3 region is CASSLAVTGAYEQYF. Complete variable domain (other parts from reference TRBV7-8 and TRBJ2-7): GAGVSQSPRYKVAKRGQDVALRCDPISGHVSLFWYQQALGQGPEFLTYFQNEAQLDKSGLPSDRFFAERPEGSVSTLKIQRTQQEDSAVYLCASSLAVTGAYEQYFGPGTRLTVT.

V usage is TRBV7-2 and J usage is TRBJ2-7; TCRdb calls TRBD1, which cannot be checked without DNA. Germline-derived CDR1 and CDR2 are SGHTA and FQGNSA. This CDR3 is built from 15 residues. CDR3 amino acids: CASSLGTGRAYEQYF.

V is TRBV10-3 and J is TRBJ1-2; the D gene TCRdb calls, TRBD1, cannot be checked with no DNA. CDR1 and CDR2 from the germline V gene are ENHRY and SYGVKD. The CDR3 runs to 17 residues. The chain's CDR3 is CAIRTGPQPPLDYGYTF.

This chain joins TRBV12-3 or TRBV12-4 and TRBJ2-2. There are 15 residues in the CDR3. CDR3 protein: CASSFSRVNTGELFF.

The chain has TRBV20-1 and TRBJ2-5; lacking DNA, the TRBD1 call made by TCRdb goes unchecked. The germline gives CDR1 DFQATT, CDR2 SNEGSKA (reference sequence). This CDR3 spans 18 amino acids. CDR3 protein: CSARDLGHPGPAGETQYF.